This TCR beta chain was documented in a study of cytomegalovirus exposure and HLA in healthy donors. As for this clone: Its antigen remains unidentified.

Broader study findings: Cytomegalovirus status, reportedly, was diagnosed with high specificity and sensitivity by the classifier. HLA alleles were associated with around 17,000 TCR beta sequences in a later analysis at 0.05 false discovery rate. There were approximately 150 TCR beta chains listed as cytomegalovirus-associated. Association of a missense DCLRE1C variant with TCR beta V- and J-gene trimming was reported in a later analysis.

The V end lost 6 bases, the J end lost 7 bases, and 10 bases lay between the germline ends. Germline CDR1 and CDR2: SGHVS and FQNEAQ. The CDR3 is made up of 13 amino acids. The PCR had 60 Vbeta and 13 Jbeta primers. The repertoire was sequenced with immunoSEQ multiplex PCR; TCRdb's copy has only in-frame clones and lacks some. The table lists about 190,000 clones, less than 85% of them singletons. The receptor was derived from a man younger than 40 in good health and CMV-seropositive. This chain joins TRBV7-8 and TRBJ1-6; D remains unclear. Sequencing used PBMCs. This CDR3 reads CASSSTENSPLHF. The CDR3 nucleotides are TGTGCCAGCAGTTCGACTGAGAATTCACCCCTCCACTTT. The full variable domain, rest sourced from reference TRBV7-8 and TRBJ1-6, is GAGVSQSPRYKVAKRGQDVALRCDPISGHVSLFWYQQALGQGPEFLTYFQNEAQLDKSGLPSDRFFAERPEGSVSTLKIQRTQQEDSAVYLCASSSTENSPLHFGNGTRLTVT.